Below, one TCR beta chain is given with its context. Its target is unknown. V lost 4 bases, J lost 0 bases, and 12 bases lay in between. In germline, CDR1 is LNHDA, CDR2 SQIVND (reference sequence). This CDR3 region has 15 residues. The PCR ran on 60 Vbeta and 13 Jbeta primers. Libraries were prepared by immunoSEQ multiplex PCR; TCRdb keeps only in-frame clonotypes and omits some of them. Among 50,000 to 70,000 clones listed, 80% were seen once. The data were obtained in a study of cytomegalovirus exposure and HLA in healthy donors. The study's findings and limits: A later examination showed that TCR association rates differed by HLA locus, with DRB1 most and HLA-C fewest. Prior analysis indicated that the majority of TCR beta V segments exhibited productivity approximately 90% or approximately 30% of the time.

The sequence derives from a woman aged 35 to 49 in good health and CMV-seronegative. This chain links TRBV19 with TRBJ1-2, with D maybe TRBD1 (6 bases). The sample was PBMCs. The chain's CDR3 is CASSRVGGANYGYTF. CDR3 DNA sequence: TGTGCCAGTAGTAGAGTAGGGGGAGCTAACTATGGCTACACCTTC.